The source of this T cell receptor beta chain is a study of blood T cell repertoires in COVID-19. Only in-frame clones appear in the TCRdb table, and some are missing; sequencing was by immunoSEQ multiplex PCR. The sample holds tens of thousands of clones; around four fifths are singletons and the top ten take 10% to 15%. The CDR3 spans 18 residues. Germline V gene data show CDR1 as MNHNY and CDR2 as SVGAGI (reference sequence). Between the trimmed V and J ends, which lost 5 bases and 6 bases, there was a span of 25 bases. The specimen sequenced was peripheral blood. The J gene is TRBJ2-2, the V gene TRBV6-6; TRBD2 might be the D (6 bases). The clonotype originates from a human donor in a cohort sampled during active COVID-19. Written as DNA, the CDR3 is TGTGCCAGCAGTCGTCAGCATAGAATGAATCGGGAGTCCGGGGAGCTGTTTTTT. It codes for CASSRQHRMNRESGELFF.